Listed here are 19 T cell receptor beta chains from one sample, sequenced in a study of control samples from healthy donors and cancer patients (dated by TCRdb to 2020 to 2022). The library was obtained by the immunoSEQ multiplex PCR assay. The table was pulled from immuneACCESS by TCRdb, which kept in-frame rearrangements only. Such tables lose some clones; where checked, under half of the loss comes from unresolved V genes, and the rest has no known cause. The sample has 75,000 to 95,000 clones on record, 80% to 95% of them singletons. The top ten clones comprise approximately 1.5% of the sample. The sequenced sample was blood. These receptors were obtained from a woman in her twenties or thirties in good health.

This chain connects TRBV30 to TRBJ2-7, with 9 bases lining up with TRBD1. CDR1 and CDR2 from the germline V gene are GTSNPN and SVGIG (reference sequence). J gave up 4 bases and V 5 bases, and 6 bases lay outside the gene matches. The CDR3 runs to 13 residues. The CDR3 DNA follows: TGTGCCTGGTCTATCGACAGGGGGTACGAGCAGTACTTC. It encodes CAWSIDRGYEQYF.

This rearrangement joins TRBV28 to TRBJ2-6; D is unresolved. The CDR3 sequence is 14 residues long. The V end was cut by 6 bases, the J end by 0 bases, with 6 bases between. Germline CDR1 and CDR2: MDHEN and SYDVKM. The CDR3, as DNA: TGTGCCAGCAGACAGATCTCTGGGGCCAACGTCCTGACTTTC. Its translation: CASRQISGANVLTF.

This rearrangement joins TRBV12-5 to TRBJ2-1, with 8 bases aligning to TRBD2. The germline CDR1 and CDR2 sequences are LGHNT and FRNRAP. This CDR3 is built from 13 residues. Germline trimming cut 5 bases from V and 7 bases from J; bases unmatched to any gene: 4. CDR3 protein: CASGTTGGNEQFF. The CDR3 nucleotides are TGTGCTAGTGGTACCACGGGGGGGAATGAGCAGTTCTTC.

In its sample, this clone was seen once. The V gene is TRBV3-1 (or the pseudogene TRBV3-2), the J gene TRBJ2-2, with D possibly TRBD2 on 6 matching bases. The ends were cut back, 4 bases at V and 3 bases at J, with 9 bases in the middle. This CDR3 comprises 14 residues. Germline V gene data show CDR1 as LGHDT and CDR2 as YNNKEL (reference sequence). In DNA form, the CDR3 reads TGTGCCAGCAGCCCCCCGGGGGACACCGGGGAGCTGTTTTTT. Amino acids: CASSPPGDTGELFF.

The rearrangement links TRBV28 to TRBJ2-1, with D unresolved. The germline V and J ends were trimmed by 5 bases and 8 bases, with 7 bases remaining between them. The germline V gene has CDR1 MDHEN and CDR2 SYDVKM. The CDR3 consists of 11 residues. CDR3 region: CASSPNHEQFF. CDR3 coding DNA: TGTGCCAGCAGTCCTAACCATGAGCAGTTCTTC.

In DNA, the CDR3 is TGTGCCAGCAGCTTAGCGACGGGACTAGCGGGTTCCTACGAGCAGTACTTC. Translation gives CASSLATGLAGSYEQYF. V gene TRBV7-8 combines with J gene TRBJ2-7; TRBD2 agrees at 12 bases. V shed 0 bases, J shed 1 base, and the junction held 4 bases outside the gene matches. Germline CDR1 is SGHVS and CDR2 is FQNEAQ. The length of the CDR3 is 17 residues.

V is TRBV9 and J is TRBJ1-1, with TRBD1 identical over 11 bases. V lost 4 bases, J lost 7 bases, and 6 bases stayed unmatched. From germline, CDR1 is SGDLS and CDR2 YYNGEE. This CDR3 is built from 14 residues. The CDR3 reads CASSLGTGGSEAFF. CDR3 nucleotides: TGTGCCAGCAGCTTGGGGACAGGGGGGAGTGAAGCTTTCTTT.

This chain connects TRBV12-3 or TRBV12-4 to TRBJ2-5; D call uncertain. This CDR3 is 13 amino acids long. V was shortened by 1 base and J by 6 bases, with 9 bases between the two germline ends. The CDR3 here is CASSLGALKTQYF. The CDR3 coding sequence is TGTGCCAGCAGTTTAGGGGCTTTGAAGACCCAGTACTTC.

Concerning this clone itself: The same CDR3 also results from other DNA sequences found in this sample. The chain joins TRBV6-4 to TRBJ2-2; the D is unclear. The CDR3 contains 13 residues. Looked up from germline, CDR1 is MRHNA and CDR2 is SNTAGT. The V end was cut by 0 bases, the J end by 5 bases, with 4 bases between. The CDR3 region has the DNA TGTGCCAGCAGTGACTCAGCAACCGGGGAGCTGTTTTTT. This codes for CASSDSATGELFF.

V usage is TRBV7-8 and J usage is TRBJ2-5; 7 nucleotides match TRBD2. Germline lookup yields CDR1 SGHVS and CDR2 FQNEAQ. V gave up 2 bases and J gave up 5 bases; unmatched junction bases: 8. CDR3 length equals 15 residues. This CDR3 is CASSLSLTSRETQYF. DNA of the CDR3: TGTGCCAGCAGCTTAAGCCTGACTAGCAGGGAGACCCAGTACTTC.

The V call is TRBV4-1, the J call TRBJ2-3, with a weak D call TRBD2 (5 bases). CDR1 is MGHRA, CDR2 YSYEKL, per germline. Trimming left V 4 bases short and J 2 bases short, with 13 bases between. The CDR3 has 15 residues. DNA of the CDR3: TGCGCCAGCAGCCCCTTGGTCGGGGACACAGATACGCAGTATTTT. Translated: CASSPLVGDTDTQYF.

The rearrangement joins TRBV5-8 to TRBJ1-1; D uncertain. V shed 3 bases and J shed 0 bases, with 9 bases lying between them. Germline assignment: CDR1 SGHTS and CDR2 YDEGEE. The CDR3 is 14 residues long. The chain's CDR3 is CASSWGGMNTEAFF. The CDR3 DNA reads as TGTGCCAGCAGCTGGGGAGGGATGAACACTGAAGCTTTCTTT.

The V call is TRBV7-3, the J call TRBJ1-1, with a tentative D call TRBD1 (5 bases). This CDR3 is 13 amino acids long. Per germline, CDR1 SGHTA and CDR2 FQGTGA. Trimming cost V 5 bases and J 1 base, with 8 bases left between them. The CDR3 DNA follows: TGTGCCAGCAGCGACACAGGGAACACTGAAGCTTTCTTT. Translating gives CASSDTGNTEAFF.

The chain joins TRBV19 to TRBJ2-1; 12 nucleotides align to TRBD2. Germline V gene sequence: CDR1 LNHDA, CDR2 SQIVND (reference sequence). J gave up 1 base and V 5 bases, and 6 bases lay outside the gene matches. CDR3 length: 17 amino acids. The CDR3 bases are TGTGCCAGTAGTCCACTGACTAGCGGGAGATCCTACAATGAGCAGTTCTTC. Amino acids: CASSPLTSGRSYNEQFF.

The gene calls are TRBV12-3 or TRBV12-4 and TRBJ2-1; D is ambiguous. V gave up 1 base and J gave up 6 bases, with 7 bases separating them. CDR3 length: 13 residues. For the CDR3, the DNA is TGTGCCAGCAGTTTAGTACATTCCAATGAGCAGTTCTTC. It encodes CASSLVHSNEQFF.

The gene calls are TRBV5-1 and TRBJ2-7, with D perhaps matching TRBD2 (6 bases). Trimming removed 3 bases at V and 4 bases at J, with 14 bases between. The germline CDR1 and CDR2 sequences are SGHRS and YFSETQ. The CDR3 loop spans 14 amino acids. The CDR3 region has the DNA TGCGCCAGCAGCTACCACCGGGAGAGTTACGAGCAGTACTTC. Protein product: CASSYHRESYEQYF.

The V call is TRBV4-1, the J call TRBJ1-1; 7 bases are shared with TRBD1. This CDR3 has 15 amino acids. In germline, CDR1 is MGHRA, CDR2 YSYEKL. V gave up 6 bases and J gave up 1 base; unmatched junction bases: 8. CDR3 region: CASSPQTGRNTEAFF. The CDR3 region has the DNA TGCGCCAGCAGTCCCCAGACAGGGAGGAACACTGAAGCTTTCTTT.

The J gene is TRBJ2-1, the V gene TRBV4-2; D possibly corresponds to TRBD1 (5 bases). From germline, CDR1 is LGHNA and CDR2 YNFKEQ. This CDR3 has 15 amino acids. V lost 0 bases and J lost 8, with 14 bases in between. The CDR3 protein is CASSQENQGGHEQFF. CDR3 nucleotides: TGTGCCAGCAGCCAAGAAAACCAGGGTGGTCATGAGCAGTTCTTC.

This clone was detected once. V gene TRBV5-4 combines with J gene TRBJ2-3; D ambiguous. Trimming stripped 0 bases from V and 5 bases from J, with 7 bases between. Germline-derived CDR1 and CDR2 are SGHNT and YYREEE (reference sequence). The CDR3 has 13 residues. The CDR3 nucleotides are TGTGCCAGCAGCTTGGAGGTGGGAGATACGCAGTATTTT. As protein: CASSLEVGDTQYF.